This T cell receptor (beta chain) was observed in a study of identical twins. Whole-study results and caveats: Models, which agreed with sharing between unrelated individuals, nonetheless underestimated the out-of-frame TCR alpha sharing seen in monozygotic twins.

CDR3 length: 14 residues. V was pared by 1 base and J by 3 bases, with 3 bases of the junction left unmatched. CDR1 is GTSNPN, CDR2 SVGIG, per germline (reference sequence). This clonotype was detected a few times. Antigen unknown. MiXCR, run by TCRdb on the 5' RACE reads, gives a single entry per CDR3 protein. The profile shows 200,000 to 300,000 distinct CDR3 sequences, over 9.5% of them singletons. Sequenced material: memory T cells sorted from blood. This chain joins TRBV30 and TRBJ2-1, with TRBD2 matching over 7 bases. The sequence was obtained from a man aged 50 to 60 in good health. CDR3 sequence: CAWSGLALYNEQFF. CDR3 sequence (DNA): TGTGCCTGGAGTGGACTAGCCCTCTACAATGAGCAGTTCTTC.